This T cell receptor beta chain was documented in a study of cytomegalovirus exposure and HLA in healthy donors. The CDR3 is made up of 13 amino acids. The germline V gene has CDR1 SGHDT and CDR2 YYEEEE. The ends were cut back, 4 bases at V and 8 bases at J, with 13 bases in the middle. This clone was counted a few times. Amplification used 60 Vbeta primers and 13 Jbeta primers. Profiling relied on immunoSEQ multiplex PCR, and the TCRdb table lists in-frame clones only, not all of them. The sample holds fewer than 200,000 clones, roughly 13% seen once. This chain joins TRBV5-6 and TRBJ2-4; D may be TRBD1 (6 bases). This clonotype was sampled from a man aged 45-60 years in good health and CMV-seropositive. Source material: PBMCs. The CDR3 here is CASSQGRLDIQYF. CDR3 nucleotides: TGTGCCAGCAGCCAGGGGCGCCTGGACATTCAGTACTTC.